The rows below give T cell receptor beta chains drawn from one sample of a study of blood T cell repertoires in COVID-19. Only in-frame clones appear in the TCRdb table, and some are missing; sequencing was by immunoSEQ multiplex PCR. The sample contains about 32,000 clones, less than 95% of which appear only once. Sequencing was done on a sample of peripheral blood. These TCRs come from a man in his 70s with active or convalescent COVID-19. CDR3s include the opening cysteine and the closing phenylalanine or tryptophan. The D gene is left open where the match is weak. Clone size, where shown, is once, few, many, or a class for clones that have expanded.

TRBJ1-1 | TRBV11-2 | - | TRBD1 | CASSPGMGQLNTEAFF | TGTGCCAGCAGCCCAGGGATGGGACAGCTGAACACTGAAGCTTTCTTT
TRBJ1-3 | TRBV19 | - | - | CASSRGPGNTIYF | TGTGCCAGTAGCAGGGGACCTGGAAACACCATATATTTT
TRBJ1-1 | TRBV7-9 | - | - | CASSFEGRRAFF | TGTGCCAGCAGCTTTGAGGGGAGGAGAGCTTTCTTT
TRBJ1-2 | TRBV4-2 | - | - | CASSQVGGLDGYTF | TGTGCCAGCAGCCAAGTAGGGGGTTTAGATGGCTACACCTTC
TRBJ2-6 | TRBV11-2 | - | - | CASSFLRRANVLTF | TGTGCCAGCAGTTTCCTGAGAAGGGCCAACGTCCTGACTTTC
TRBJ2-3 | TRBV7-2 | once | TRBD1 | CASSSGRTGGFRDTQYF | TGTGCCAGCAGCTCCGGCCGGACAGGGGGGTTCCGAGATACGCAGTATTTT
TRBJ1-6 | TRBV6-2/TRBV6-3 | - | TRBD1 | CASSDTGGNSPLHF | TGTGCCAGCAGTGACACAGGGGGTAATTCACCCCTCCACTTT
TRBJ2-1 | TRBV15 | - | - | CATSRGGVYNEQFF | TGTGCCACCAGCAGAGGGGGGGTCTACAATGAGCAGTTCTTC
TRBJ2-7 | TRBV5-1 | - | - | CASSFGTGSGYEQYF | TGCGCCAGCAGCTTCGGCACAGGTTCGGGCTACGAGCAGTACTTC
TRBJ1-5 | TRBV19 | - | - | CASSINARGWQPQHF | TGTGCCAGTAGTATAAACGCCAGGGGTTGGCAGCCCCAGCATTTT
TRBJ2-5 | TRBV27 | - | TRBD1 | CASSTGGETQYF | TGTGCCAGCAGTACAGGGGGTGAGACCCAGTACTTC
TRBJ1-4 | TRBV28 | - | - | CASSFTRGTNEKLFF | TGTGCCAGCAGTTTCACTCGGGGAACTAATGAAAAACTGTTTTTT
TRBJ1-2 | TRBV6-5 | - | - | CASRNFQGSYGYTF | TGTGCCAGCAGGAACTTCCAGGGCTCTTACGGCTACACCTTC
TRBJ1-2 | TRBV15 | - | - | CATSRAGQERITF | TGTGCCACCAGCAGAGCTGGGCAGGAAAGGATTACCTTC
TRBJ1-1 | TRBV5-5 | - | TRBD1 | CASKGQKAFF | TGTGCCAGCAAGGGACAGAAAGCTTTCTTT
TRBJ1-4 | TRBV28 | - | - | CASSPGHYNEKLFF | TGTGCCAGCAGCCCGGGACACTACAATGAAAAACTGTTTTTT
TRBJ1-5 | TRBV6-5 | - | - | CASSYLGRDQPQHF | TGTGCCAGCAGTTACCTGGGCCGTGATCAGCCCCAGCATTTT
TRBJ1-4 | TRBV11-2 | - | TRBD1 | CASSPRWGGQGNEKLFF | TGTGCCAGCAGCCCCCGATGGGGGGGACAGGGGAATGAAAAACTGTTTTTT
TRBJ2-7 | TRBV5-1 | - | - | CASSIGQTEQYF | TGCGCCAGCAGCATCGGACAGACCGAGCAGTACTTC
TRBJ1-3 | TRBV6-6 | - | TRBD1 | CASSDRGLGGNTIYF | TGTGCCAGCAGTGACAGGGGGCTCGGGGGAAACACCATATATTTT
TRBJ2-7 | TRBV5-1 | once | TRBD1 | CASRLQQGSSYEQYF | TGCGCCAGCAGGCTACAACAGGGGAGCTCCTACGAGCAGTACTTC
TRBJ2-1 | TRBV7-2 | - | - | CASSLARSNEQFF | TGTGCCAGCAGCTTAGCGCGTAGCAATGAGCAGTTCTTC
TRBJ1-1 | TRBV6-4 | - | TRBD1 | CASSRGTGSKDF | TGTGCCAGCAGCCGCGGGACAGGGTCAAAGGACTTT
TRBJ1-2 | TRBV25-1 | - | TRBD1 | CASSDSGQDYLNYGYTF | TGTGCCAGCAGTGACTCGGGACAGGACTACTTAAACTATGGCTACACCTTC
TRBJ1-5 | TRBV29-1 | - | TRBD1 | CSVVDRGDQPQHF | TGCAGCGTCGTGGACAGGGGGGATCAGCCCCAGCATTTT
TRBJ2-1 | TRBV6-5 | - | TRBD2 | CASKTGRSYNEQFF | TGTGCCAGCAAAACCGGGAGGTCCTACAATGAGCAGTTCTTC
TRBJ2-7 | TRBV5-3 | - | - | CARSATGRYEQYF | TGTGCCAGAAGCGCTACAGGACGCTACGAGCAGTACTTC
TRBJ1-6 | TRBV6-5 | - | - | CASSYSAGLRTPLHF | TGTGCCAGCAGTTACTCGGCAGGGTTGAGGACACCCCTCCACTTT
TRBJ2-1 | TRBV5-1 | - | - | CASSFQSYNEQFF | TGCGCCAGCAGCTTCCAGTCTTACAATGAGCAGTTCTTC
TRBJ1-2 | TRBV9 | - | TRBD1 | CASRGQGNRNYGYTF | TGTGCCAGCAGGGGACAGGGAAATCGTAACTATGGCTACACCTTC
TRBJ2-2 | TRBV7-9 | - | TRBD2 | CASSLAPGGSTGELFF | TGTGCCAGCAGCTTAGCACCGGGGGGTAGCACCGGGGAGCTGTTTTTT
TRBJ1-4 | TRBV5-5 | once | TRBD1 | CASTLQPGQEKLFF | TGTGCCAGCACCTTACAACCGGGACAGGAAAAACTGTTTTTT
TRBJ2-5 | TRBV5-1 | - | TRBD1 | CASSPGTVQETQYF | TGCGCCAGCAGCCCGGGGACAGTGCAAGAGACCCAGTACTTC
TRBJ2-3 | TRBV6-6 | - | - | CASNKQGFGADTQYF | TGTGCCAGCAATAAACAGGGATTTGGGGCAGATACGCAGTATTTT
TRBJ2-1 | TRBV12-3/TRBV12-4 | - | - | CASSPRTDNEQFF | TGTGCCAGCAGTCCCAGGACAGACAATGAGCAGTTCTTC
TRBJ2-3 | TRBV7-9 | - | - | CASRISGHKPDTQYF | TGTGCCAGCAGAATAAGCGGCCATAAACCAGATACGCAGTATTTT
TRBJ2-6 | TRBV19 | - | - | CASSSSGNGANVLTF | TGTGCCAGTAGTTCGTCAGGGAATGGGGCCAACGTCCTGACTTTC
TRBJ2-7 | TRBV19 | - | TRBD2 | CASSRGNSGGYEQYF | TGTGCCAGTAGTAGGGGAAATAGCGGGGGCTACGAGCAGTACTTC
TRBJ2-4 | TRBV19 | - | TRBD2 | CASSIKFMGLTLLAKNIQYF | TGTGCCAGTAGTATAAAATTCATGGGACTAACACTTCTAGCCAAAAACATTCAGTACTTC
TRBJ1-4 | TRBV19 | - | - | CASSMRIATNEKLFF | TGTGCCAGTAGTATGCGGATTGCAACTAATGAAAAACTGTTTTTT
TRBJ2-7 | TRBV25-1 | - | - | CASSRRNEQYF | TGTGCCAGCAGTCGCAGGAACGAGCAGTACTTC
TRBJ1-2 | TRBV28 | - | - | CASLGGGNYGYTF | TGTGCCTCTCTCGGGGGGGGAAACTATGGCTACACCTTC
TRBJ2-3 | TRBV12-5 | - | TRBD2 | CASGLGSGGASDTQYF | TGTGCTAGTGGTCTAGGTAGCGGGGGGGCCTCAGATACGCAGTATTTT
TRBJ2-1 | TRBV7-2 | - | TRBD2 | CASSPQSSGSPHEQFF | TGTGCCAGCAGCCCCCAGTCTAGCGGGAGTCCCCATGAGCAGTTCTTC
TRBJ2-2 | TRBV4-2 | - | - | CASSQEYRSVSSGELFF | TGTGCCAGCAGCCAAGAGTACAGGTCGGTGTCATCCGGGGAGCTGTTTTTT
TRBJ1-6 | TRBV2 | - | - | CASTEGGSPLHF | TGTGCCAGTACGGAAGGAGGATCACCCCTCCACTTT
TRBJ1-1 | TRBV5-1 | - | - | CASSLVQGNTEAFF | TGCGCCAGCAGCTTGGTGCAGGGGAACACTGAAGCTTTCTTT
TRBJ1-1 | TRBV28 | - | - | CASSDNPRGKAFF | TGTGCCAGCAGTGACAACCCTAGGGGTAAAGCTTTCTTT
TRBJ2-7 | TRBV4-3 | - | TRBD2 | CASSQSLAGGFEQYF | TGCGCCAGCAGCCAATCCCTTGCGGGGGGCTTTGAGCAGTACTTC
TRBJ1-2 | TRBV18 | - | - | CASSQSDRNGYTF | TGTGCCAGCTCACAGTCAGACAGGAATGGCTACACCTTC